Described below is a single T cell receptor beta chain sequence and its context. Its cognate antigen is unknown. J gave up 2 bases and V 6 bases, and 2 bases lay outside the gene matches. The germline V gene has CDR1 SEHNR and CDR2 FQNEAQ (reference sequence). This CDR3 contains 13 residues. The data originate from a study of T cells after posttransplantation cyclophosphamide. Study-wide points: Skin or GI-infiltrating T cells shared few TRB sequences with blood. Donor-recipient repertoire similarity was low at 1-2 months, rising over year one. Recipient CMV seropositivity and CMV reactivation strongly tracked TRB clonality.

Treatment was busulfan-fludarabine conditioning, a marrow graft, and cyclophosphamide on days +3 and +4. This table comes from immunoSEQ multiplex PCR, and its TCRdb copy is limited to in-frame clones, with some not included. The repertoire holds around 40,000 clones, with around 90% as singletons. Sequencing was performed on PBMCs, taken around 60 days after allogeneic stem cell transplant with posttransplant cyclophosphamide. The sequence came from a male patient aged 60-70 years who received an allogeneic stem cell transplant from a related donor and was CMV-positive. Part of the T cells may come from the graft donor. The chain employs TRBV7-9 and TRBJ2-5; 8 bases fit TRBD2. The CDR3, as DNA: TGTGCCAGCAGGCCTAGCGGGCAAGAGACCCAGTACTTC. This translates into CASRPSGQETQYF.